One and the same sample provided the 31 T cell receptor beta chains below, sequenced in a study of shared T cell receptors in the human thymus. Measured with immunoSEQ multiplex PCR; TCRdb has only the in-frame clones, and not every one. The profile shows hundreds of thousands of clones, about 87% of them singletons. These data also formed part of another study, on human thymus T cells.

Sequenced input: thymocytes. Source of these receptors: a boy under three years old with a congenital heart defect.

The V call is TRBV9, the J call TRBJ1-4, with 8 bases fitting TRBD1. After removal of 0 bases from V and 6 bases from J, the junction contained 7 bases not matched to a gene. The CDR3 has 16 amino acids. Germline V lookup: CDR1 SGDLS, CDR2 YYNGEE. CDR3 nucleotides: TGTGCCAGCAGCGTAGCCCCCGACAGGGGTGATGAAAAACTGTTTTTT. It specifies CASSVAPDRGDEKLFF.

The chain carries TRBV30 and TRBJ2-1, with a tentative D call TRBD2 (5 bases). The CDR3 is 15 residues long. Trimming took 2 bases from V and 4 from J, leaving 15 bases between them. From germline, CDR1 is GTSNPN and CDR2 SVGIG (reference sequence). The CDR3 DNA reads as TGTGCCTGGAGTTCGACGAGCGGACCTTACAATGAGCAGTTCTTC. As protein: CAWSSTSGPYNEQFF. Complete variable domain (other parts from reference TRBV30 and TRBJ2-1): SQTIHQWPATLVQPVGSPLSLECTVEGTSNPNLYWYRQAAGRGLQLLFYSVGIGQISSEVPQNLSASRPQDRQFILSSKKLLLSDSGFYLCAWSSTSGPYNEQFFGPGTRLTVL.

In nucleotides, the CDR3 is TGTGCCAGCAGACCCAAACATAAATGCGGGACTAGCGTTAACAATGAGCAGTTCTTC. Translation gives CASRPKHKCGTSVNNEQFF. The gene calls are TRBV5-6 and TRBJ2-1; 10 positions match TRBD2. With V trimmed by 5 bases and J by 5 bases, 19 bases remained unmatched. The CDR3 runs to 19 residues. Germline loops: CDR1 SGHDT, CDR2 YYEEEE.

This clone was picked up one time. The chain is built from TRBV29-1 and TRBJ2-3; unclear D gene. CDR1 and CDR2 from the germline V gene are SQVTM and ANQGSEA. Trimming took off 0 bases at V and 4 bases at J, with 11 bases between the two ends. This CDR3 has 14 amino acids. The CDR3 here is CSVEDVELPDTQYF. The CDR3 bases are TGCAGCGTTGAAGATGTGGAGCTCCCAGATACGCAGTATTTT.

The rearrangement links TRBV18 to TRBJ1-3; D uncertain. Looked up from germline, CDR1 is KGHSH and CDR2 is LQKENI. V lost 0 bases to trimming and J lost 1 base, with 13 bases between them. The CDR3 totals 17 residues. CDR3 sequence: CASSPPYPYESGNTIYF. Written as DNA, the CDR3 is TGTGCCAGCTCACCACCATACCCGTATGAGTCTGGAAACACCATATATTTT.

The chain carries TRBV15 and TRBJ2-1; a possible D gene is TRBD2 (6 bases). Germline assignment: CDR1 LNHNV and CDR2 YYDKDF (reference sequence). Trimming stripped 3 bases from V and 5 bases from J, with 32 bases between. The CDR3 runs to 21 residues. As DNA, the CDR3 is TGTGCCACCAGCAGCGCTCCTACCGGGACTCCCCCCCGCCAGACTAACAATGAGCAGTTCTTC. Its protein product is CATSSAPTGTPPRQTNNEQFF.

The rearrangement uses TRBV27 and TRBJ2-2; 7 nucleotides line up with TRBD1. The J segment lost 4 bases and the V segment lost 6 bases, leaving 5 bases of the junction unmatched. Germline CDR1 MNHEY, CDR2 SMNVEV (reference sequence). The CDR3 covers 14 residues. The CDR3 DNA reads as TGTGCCAGCAGGGCGACAGGGATCACCGGGGAGCTGTTTTTT. The encoded protein is CASRATGITGELFF.

In this sample, this clone turned up a few times. The genes are TRBV29-1 and TRBJ2-3; TRBD2 agrees at 7 bases. The CDR3 contains 14 residues. Germline assignment: CDR1 SQVTM and CDR2 ANQGSEA. J lost 1 base, V lost 7 bases, and 8 bases had no gene match. CDR3: CSAYGGTRTDTQYF. CDR3 sequence (DNA): TGCAGCGCCTACGGGGGGACGCGCACAGATACGCAGTATTTT.

The chain links TRBV6-5 to TRBJ2-7, with D possibly being TRBD2 (6 bases). The germline CDR1 and CDR2 sequences are MNHEY and SVGAGI. This CDR3 has 14 amino acids. Trimming shortened V by 5 bases and J by 6 bases, and 17 bases separated the two germline ends. The CDR3 region is CASSNLEGFLEQYF. DNA of the CDR3: TGTGCCAGCAGTAATCTGGAGGGATTCCTCGAGCAGTACTTC.

The chain couples TRBV15 to TRBJ2-4; D is perhaps TRBD1 (6 bases). CDR1 is LNHNV and CDR2 is YYDKDF in the germline V gene (reference sequence). V was clipped by 3 bases and J by 0 bases, with 15 bases between them. The CDR3 sequence is 17 residues long. CDR3 loop: CATSSRDRPLAKNIQYF. In DNA form, the CDR3 reads TGTGCCACCAGCAGTCGCGACAGGCCCCTAGCCAAAAACATTCAGTACTTC. Variable domain in full (rest from reference TRBV15 and TRBJ2-4): DAMVIQNPRYQVTQFGKPVTLSCSQTLNHNVMYWYQQKSSQAPKLLFHYYDKDFNNEADTPDNFQSRRPNTSFCFLDIRSPGLGDTAMYLCATSSRDRPLAKNIQYFGAGTRLSVL.

The chain joins TRBV4-3 to TRBJ1-1; maybe TRBD1 (5 bases). CDR3 length: 17 residues. CDR1 is LGHNA and CDR2 is YSLEER in the germline V gene. Trimming took 0 bases from V and 1 from J, leaving 15 bases between them. CDR3 sequence: CASSQDLGDRQNTEAFF. In DNA form, the CDR3 reads TGCGCCAGCAGCCAAGATCTGGGTGACAGACAGAACACTGAAGCTTTCTTT.

This rearrangement joins TRBV28 to TRBJ2-7, with 12 bases that match TRBD1. The germline gives CDR1 MDHEN, CDR2 SYDVKM. The CDR3 is 15 amino acids. The V and J ends lost 6 bases and 5 bases, in that order; junction bases with no gene match: 8. CDR3 sequence reads: CASRPRDRGPHEQYF. CDR3 coding DNA: TGTGCCAGCAGGCCCCGGGACAGGGGGCCCCACGAGCAGTACTTC.

The chain combines TRBV15 with TRBJ2-5; D unresolved. Looked up from germline, CDR1 is LNHNV and CDR2 is YYDKDF (reference sequence). The CDR3 loop spans 17 amino acids. Trimming shortened V by 0 bases and J by 2 bases, and 16 bases separated the two germline ends. The CDR3 sequence is CATSRDRRPAKQETQYF. In DNA form, the CDR3 reads TGTGCCACCAGCAGAGATCGGCGACCAGCGAAGCAAGAGACCCAGTACTTC.

Concerning this clone itself: Distinct nucleotide sequences in the sample also encode this CDR3. This chain links TRBV30 with TRBJ1-6, with D uncertain. The germline CDR1 and CDR2 sequences are GTSNPN and SVGIG (reference sequence). This CDR3 has 15 residues. Trimming took off 1 base at V and 13 bases at J, with 20 bases between the two ends. This CDR3 reads CAWSAHLLLSSPLHF. The CDR3 nucleotides read TGTGCCTGGAGTGCCCATCTCCTGCTATCCTCCCCCCTCCACTTT.

This clone has a handful of counts. This rearrangement joins TRBV5-1 to TRBJ1-1; TRBD1 agrees at 9 bases. The CDR3 runs to 15 residues. Germline loops: CDR1 SGHRS, CDR2 YFSETQ. J gave up 0 bases and V 3 bases, and 3 bases lay outside the gene matches. CDR3 protein: CASSYTGGLNTEAFF. DNA of the CDR3: TGCGCCAGCAGCTACACAGGGGGCTTGAACACTGAAGCTTTCTTT.

The chain links TRBV4-1 to TRBJ2-2; the match to TRBD2 covers 9 bases. The junction had 6 bases not matched to a gene; V was cut back by 1 base and J by 6 bases. CDR1 is MGHRA, CDR2 YSYEKL, per germline. This CDR3 is built from 16 residues. This chain's CDR3 is CASSQATLAGPGELFF. The DNA of the CDR3 is TGCGCCAGCAGCCAAGCTACCCTAGCGGGACCCGGGGAGCTGTTTTTT.

The rearrangement uses TRBV13 and TRBJ2-1; D uncertain. In germline, CDR1 is PRHDT, CDR2 FYEKMQ (reference sequence). The CDR3 loop spans 15 amino acids. V was shortened by 5 bases and J by 4 bases, with 15 bases between the two germline ends. CDR3 nucleotides: TGTGCCAGCAGCGACGGCCGGGTTCGATACAATGAGCAGTTCTTC. Encoded protein: CASSDGRVRYNEQFF.

The V call is TRBV11-2, the J call TRBJ2-7; 11 nucleotides line up with TRBD2. With V trimmed by 5 bases and J by 3 bases, 3 bases remained unmatched. The germline V gene encodes CDR1 SGHAT and CDR2 FQNNGV. CDR3 length equals 14 residues. The CDR3 here is CASSHGTSGYEQYF. CDR3 bases: TGTGCCAGCAGCCACGGGACTAGCGGCTACGAGCAGTACTTC.

The chain uses TRBV6-5 and TRBJ1-2, with 9 positions matching TRBD1. Germline V CDR1 and CDR2: MNHEY, SVGAGI. The CDR3 runs to 16 residues. V was clipped by 2 bases and J by 4 bases; unmatched bases: 8. The CDR3 DNA follows: TGTGCCAGCAGTTACGCCAGGGACAGGGAAACCTATGGCTACACCTTC. Its translation: CASSYARDRETYGYTF.

J is TRBJ1-3 and V is TRBV5-1; D may be TRBD1 (5 bases). V was trimmed by 1 base and J by 0 bases, leaving 8 bases between them. The CDR3 has 15 amino acids. The V gene's germline CDR1 is SGHRS and CDR2 YFSETQ. Here the CDR3 reads CASSLMGGSGNTIYF. The CDR3 DNA reads as TGCGCCAGCAGCTTGATGGGGGGCTCTGGAAACACCATATATTTT.

The gene calls are TRBV10-3 and TRBJ1-1, with a tentative D call TRBD1 (5 bases). The CDR3 has 11 amino acids. With 2 bases removed from V and 11 bases from J, the gap between germline ends came to 9 bases. Per germline, CDR1 ENHRY and CDR2 SYGVKD. CDR3 region: CAISEIGVAFF. DNA of the CDR3: TGTGCCATCAGTGAGATAGGGGTCGCTTTCTTT.

This sequence joins TRBV5-1 and TRBJ2-7, with 8 nucleotides matching TRBD1. From germline, CDR1 is SGHRS and CDR2 YFSETQ. The CDR3 totals 13 residues. V lost 3 bases, J lost 4 bases, and 3 bases stayed unmatched. The CDR3 sequence: CASSSTGGYEQYF. In DNA, the CDR3 is TGCGCCAGCAGCTCCACAGGGGGATACGAGCAGTACTTC.

This chain links TRBV9 with TRBJ1-5; 9 nucleotides line up with TRBD1. V trimming: 0 bases; J trimming: 5 bases; junction bases outside the gene matches: 3. In germline, CDR1 is SGDLS, CDR2 YYNGEE. CDR3 length: 15 residues. The CDR3, as DNA: TGTGCCAGCAGCGTAGGGGGACAGGGCCATCAGCCCCAGCATTTT. Translated, it gives CASSVGGQGHQPQHF.

The chain carries TRBV9 and TRBJ2-5; 7 bases are a match to TRBD1. The CDR3 sequence is 15 residues long. Losses at the gene ends were 3 bases for V and 5 bases for J; bases not matched to a gene: 10. CDR1 and CDR2 (germline): SGDLS, YYNGEE. CDR3: CASSARDRAEETQYF. In nucleotides, the CDR3 is TGTGCCAGCAGCGCTCGAGACAGGGCCGAGGAGACCCAGTACTTC.

The gene calls are TRBV4-1 and TRBJ1-5; D may be TRBD1 (5 bases). The length of the CDR3 is 15 residues. V lost 4 bases to trimming and J lost 5 bases, with 15 bases between them. Germline V lookup: CDR1 MGHRA, CDR2 YSYEKL. In nucleotides, the CDR3 is TGCGCCAGCAGCCCTTATGTACAGGCGTATCAGCCCCAGCATTTT. Translating it yields CASSPYVQAYQPQHF.

This clone was picked up a small number of times. The chain couples TRBV5-4 to TRBJ2-7; TRBD2 might be the D (5 bases). The CDR3 spans 14 residues. Per germline, CDR1 SGHNT and CDR2 YYREEE (reference sequence). Trimming left V 1 base short and J 3 bases short, with 11 bases between. CDR3 sequence (DNA): TGTGCCAGCAGCTTGAAGCGGCACTACTACGAGCAGTACTTC. Translated: CASSLKRHYYEQYF.

A note on this clone: The junction departs from the called germline gene at one end, perhaps through a read error. The CDR3 nucleotides read TGCAGGGTTGAAGGGGAGGGGGGGCCCAAGGGGGAGCAGTACTTC. As protein: CRVEGEGGPKGEQYF. This chain uses TRBV29-1 with TRBJ2-7; perhaps TRBD2 as D (7 bases). The CDR3 covers 15 residues. The V gene's germline CDR1 is SQVTM and CDR2 ANQGSEA.

The CDR3 DNA reads as TGTGCCACCAGCAGAGAGGGAGGAAACTACGAGCAGTACTTC. This sequence encodes CATSREGGNYEQYF. The chain joins TRBV15 to TRBJ2-7, with a possible D match to TRBD2 (6 bases). The CDR3 runs to 14 residues. V lost 0 bases to trimming and J lost 3 bases, with 9 bases between them. Germline V gene sequence: CDR1 LNHNV, CDR2 YYDKDF (reference sequence).

The chain joins TRBV28 to TRBJ1-6, with D possibly TRBD1 on 5 matching bases. The germline CDR1 and CDR2 sequences are MDHEN and SYDVKM. The V and J ends lost 6 bases and 10 bases respectively, with 19 bases between them. CDR3 length equals 15 residues. For the CDR3, the DNA is TGTGCCAGCAGCCCGGGCCGGGGGGGTGGCTCACCCCTCCACTTT. Protein sequence: CASSPGRGGGSPLHF.

This chain joins TRBV15 and TRBJ1-1; 7 positions agree with TRBD1. The CDR3 has 16 amino acids. The trim removed 4 bases at V and 3 bases at J, leaving 11 bases unmatched. CDR1 is LNHNV, CDR2 YYDKDF, per germline (reference sequence). CDR3 DNA: TGTGCCACCAGCATCGTAGCCAGGGGGGCGGACACTGAAGCTTTCTTT. Protein: CATSIVARGADTEAFF.

The chain couples TRBV28 to TRBJ2-1; TRBD2 matches at 12 bases. The CDR3 has 19 residues. V shed 3 bases and J 11 bases; nucleotides not matched to a gene: 20. The germline CDR1 and CDR2 sequences are MDHEN and SYDVKM. The CDR3 is CASSFALAGGPCSFQQQFF. The CDR3, as DNA: TGTGCCAGCAGTTTTGCTCTAGCGGGAGGGCCCTGCTCGTTCCAGCAGCAGTTCTTC.